What follows are 29 T cell receptor beta chains derived from one specimen sequenced in a study of blood T cell repertoires in COVID-19. The repertoire was sequenced with immunoSEQ multiplex PCR; TCRdb's copy has only in-frame clones and lacks some. The sample yields about 46,000 clones, around 90% seen once. Sequencing was performed on peripheral blood. These receptor sequences come from a human donor with active COVID-19. The donor label of this sample is uncertain.

The genes are TRBV3-1 (or the pseudogene TRBV3-2) and TRBJ2-1, with D possibly matching TRBD1 (6 bases). Trimming cost V 4 bases and J 0 bases, with 10 bases left between them. The V gene's germline CDR1 is LGHDT and CDR2 YNNKEL (reference sequence). The length of the CDR3 is 15 residues. The CDR3 bases are TGTGCCAGCAGCCCCACAGGGAGCTCCTACAATGAGCAGTTCTTC. Translating it yields CASSPTGSSYNEQFF.

The rearrangement joins TRBV12-3 or TRBV12-4 to TRBJ2-2, with D possibly being TRBD1 (5 bases). V dropped 7 bases and J dropped 7 bases, with 10 bases sitting between them. The CDR3 has 12 amino acids. CDR3 bases: TGTGCCAGCACCGACAGTGTCGGGGAGCTGTTTTTT. Translation: CASTDSVGELFF.

The gene calls are TRBV7-6 and TRBJ2-1, with D tentatively TRBD1 (5 bases). Germline V gene data show CDR1 as SGHVS and CDR2 as FNYEAQ. V was pared by 2 bases and J by 9 bases, with 11 bases between. This CDR3 contains 13 residues. The CDR3 sequence is CASSLQGQGEQFF. The CDR3 DNA reads as TGTGCCAGCAGCTTACAGGGTCAGGGTGAGCAGTTCTTC.

The chain has TRBV5-1 and TRBJ1-1, with 9 bases matching TRBD1. V trimming: 0 bases; J trimming: 3 bases; junction bases outside the gene matches: 3. Per the germline V gene, CDR1 is SGHRS and CDR2 is YFSETQ. This CDR3 contains 15 residues. CDR3 region: CASSLAGTGYTEAFF. The DNA of the CDR3 is TGCGCCAGCAGCTTGGCCGGGACAGGGTACACTGAAGCTTTCTTT.

This sequence joins TRBV2 and TRBJ2-2, with a weak D call TRBD1 (6 bases). The V and J ends lost 3 bases and 4 bases respectively, with 9 bases between them. The germline V gene encodes CDR1 SNHLY and CDR2 FYNNEI. The CDR3 consists of 14 residues. The CDR3 DNA reads as TGTGCCAGCAGTGAGGGGGCCTCCACCGGGGAGCTGTTTTTT. Translating it yields CASSEGASTGELFF.

V gene TRBV7-2 combines with J gene TRBJ2-7; no clear D gene. The CDR3 runs 15 residues. Germline V lookup: CDR1 SGHTA, CDR2 FQGNSA. Between the trimmed V and J ends, which lost 1 base and 5 bases, there was a span of 15 bases. The CDR3 bases are TGTGCCAGCAGCTTAGAAGGCCGGCAGGCCAACGAGCAGTACTTC. This codes for CASSLEGRQANEQYF.

The chain has TRBV28 and TRBJ1-2; the D is unclear. From germline, CDR1 is MDHEN and CDR2 SYDVKM. The CDR3 loop spans 16 amino acids. V dropped 6 bases and J dropped 5 bases, with 22 bases sitting between them. Here the CDR3 reads CASSPSSTTGLYGYTF. The DNA of the CDR3 is TGTGCCAGCAGCCCCTCCTCGACGACGGGATTATATGGCTACACCTTC.

CDR3 loop: CASSPRVEDTQYF. The CDR3 DNA reads as TGTGCCAGCTCACCCCGGGTAGAAGATACGCAGTATTTT. The chain is built from TRBV18 and TRBJ2-3; unclear D gene. CDR3 length equals 13 residues. V dropped 3 bases and J dropped 5 bases, with 9 bases sitting between them. CDR1 is KGHSH, CDR2 LQKENI, per germline.

This clone was counted once. The V call is TRBV12-5, the J call TRBJ2-5; D is possibly TRBD1 (6 bases). CDR1 and CDR2 from the germline V gene are LGHNT and FRNRAP. Trimming shortened V by 5 bases and J by 1 base, and 14 bases separated the two germline ends. This CDR3 is built from 15 residues. DNA for the CDR3: TGTGCTAGTGGTAAACTCGGGACACCCCAAGAGACCCAGTACTTC. Translating it yields CASGKLGTPQETQYF.

In this sample, this clone turned up once. The gene calls are TRBV18 and TRBJ2-2; TRBD2 agrees at 7 bases. Trimming at V came to 3 bases and at J to 4 bases, leaving 5 bases not matched to a gene. This CDR3 spans 15 amino acids. Germline V lookup: CDR1 KGHSH, CDR2 LQKENI. CDR3 in amino acids: CASSPGRETTGELFF. As DNA, the CDR3 is TGTGCCAGCTCACCGGGGCGGGAGACCACCGGGGAGCTGTTTTTT.

V usage is TRBV2 and J usage is TRBJ2-1; 13 bases agree with TRBD2. Per the germline V gene, CDR1 is SNHLY and CDR2 is FYNNEI. The V segment lost 4 bases and the J segment 9 bases; nucleotides outside the gene matches: 6. CDR3 length equals 15 residues. The CDR3 loop is CASSVTGLAGVEQFF. CDR3 in DNA: TGTGCCAGCAGTGTTACTGGACTAGCGGGAGTTGAGCAGTTCTTC.

This chain links TRBV27 with TRBJ1-2; 12 bases are shared with TRBD1. This CDR3 contains 17 residues. Germline CDR1 MNHEY, CDR2 SMNVEV (reference sequence). Losses at the gene ends were 5 bases for V and 8 bases for J; bases not matched to a gene: 15. Here the CDR3 DNA reads TGTGCCAGCAGTCTCTCCGCGGGACAGGGGGCGAGGTTAGGCTACACCTTC. This sequence encodes CASSLSAGQGARLGYTF.

This rearrangement joins TRBV14 to TRBJ1-2; TRBD1 aligns across 9 bases. Germline V CDR1 and CDR2: SGHDN, FVKESK. The J segment lost 8 bases and the V segment lost 5 bases, leaving 6 bases of the junction unmatched. The CDR3 runs 13 residues. CDR3 coding DNA: TGTGCCAGCAGCTGGACAGGGGTCGGGGGCTACACCTTC. As protein: CASSWTGVGGYTF.

The rearrangement joins TRBV5-1 to TRBJ1-5; no firm D call. Looked up from germline, CDR1 is SGHRS and CDR2 is YFSETQ. V was shortened by 0 bases and J by 2 bases, with 6 bases between the two germline ends. This CDR3 contains 14 residues. This CDR3 is CASSLEAGNQPQHF. CDR3 in DNA: TGCGCCAGCAGCTTGGAGGCGGGCAATCAGCCCCAGCATTTT.

This clone was seen more than once but under ten times. The chain employs TRBV30 and TRBJ1-5; the D gene is possibly TRBD1 (6 bases). Germline CDR1 is GTSNPN and CDR2 is SVGIG (reference sequence). Trimming took off 5 bases at V and 6 bases at J, with 14 bases between the two ends. The CDR3 is 13 amino acids. Written as DNA, the CDR3 is TGTGCCTGGGGTAACAGGGACGCTCAGCCCCAGCATTTT. Protein: CAWGNRDAQPQHF.

This chain uses TRBV28 with TRBJ2-3, with TRBD1 identical over 7 bases. The CDR3 runs to 15 residues. The V and J ends lost 5 bases and 2 bases, in that order; junction bases with no gene match: 7. Germline loops: CDR1 MDHEN, CDR2 SYDVKM. CDR3 nucleotides: TGTGCCAGCAGTACGGGACAGAAATACACAGATACGCAGTATTTT. Its translation is CASSTGQKYTDTQYF.

A single count supports this clone. The rearrangement links TRBV5-5 to TRBJ1-2; 7 bases match TRBD1. CDR1 SGHKS and CDR2 YYEKEE come from the germline V gene (reference sequence). The CDR3 consists of 15 residues. With 2 bases clipped from V and 0 bases from J, the junction kept 4 bases outside the gene matches. The CDR3 DNA is TGTGCCAGCAGCTTACCGGGGACAGCTAACTATGGCTACACCTTC. Protein sequence: CASSLPGTANYGYTF.

V is TRBV11-3 and J is TRBJ1-1, with D tentatively TRBD1 (6 bases). The germline V and J ends were trimmed by 4 bases and 2 bases, with 11 bases remaining between them. The germline V gene has CDR1 SGHNT and CDR2 YENEEA. This CDR3 has 14 amino acids. Written as DNA, the CDR3 is TGTGCCAGCAGCTCATTGGGGACAAACACTGAAGCTTTCTTT. Amino acid sequence: CASSSLGTNTEAFF.

This chain connects TRBV30 to TRBJ1-1, with D perhaps TRBD1 (6 bases). This CDR3 comprises 15 residues. V was clipped by 0 bases and J by 4 bases, with 15 bases between them. The germline V gene has CDR1 GTSNPN and CDR2 SVGIG (reference sequence). The CDR3 nucleotides are TGTGCCTGGAGTGTGGGCCGGGGAGGGGGCACTGAAGCTTTCTTT. This translates into CAWSVGRGGGTEAFF.

The table lists this clone with a count of one. The CDR3 DNA reads TGTGCCAGCAGCAACCCCACAGCAGGGCCCCGCACAGATACGCAGTATTTT. Amino acids: CASSNPTAGPRTDTQYF. The chain links TRBV21-1 to TRBJ2-3; the table's D gene call, TRBD1, was not cross checked with the DNA. TRBV21-1 is annotated as a pseudogene. This CDR3 comprises 17 residues.

The chain combines TRBV6-4 with TRBJ2-7; 12 bases are a match to TRBD1. The CDR3 is made up of 17 amino acids. Germline lookup yields CDR1 MRHNA and CDR2 SNTAGT. J lost 6 bases, V lost 10 bases, and 19 bases had no gene match. The CDR3 DNA sequence: TGTGCCATTCTAAGGGGACAGGGGGCGGGCAGGATCTGCGAGCAGTACTTC. This gives the protein CAILRGQGAGRICEQYF.

CDR3 nucleotides: TGTGCCAGCACAGATGAGCAGTTCTTC. It specifies CASTDEQFF. The chain carries TRBV25-1 and TRBJ2-1; D not resolved. This CDR3 contains 9 residues. With 7 bases removed from V and 8 bases from J, the gap between germline ends came to 3 bases. Germline loops: CDR1 MGHDK, CDR2 SYGVNS.

The chain is built from TRBV24-1 and TRBJ2-2; TRBD2 agrees at 9 bases. Germline loops: CDR1 KGHDR, CDR2 SFDVKD. V was pared by 5 bases and J by 3 bases, with 3 bases of the junction left unmatched. The CDR3 has 15 amino acids. Here the CDR3 DNA reads TGTGCCACCAGTGGCGGGGGGGGCTACACCGGGGAGCTGTTTTTT. Translating gives CATSGGGGYTGELFF.

The chain is built from TRBV20-1 and TRBJ1-1, with D perhaps TRBD1 (5 bases). This CDR3 comprises 12 residues. V was pared by 3 bases and J by 2 bases, with 7 bases between. Germline V gene data show CDR1 as DFQATT and CDR2 as SNEGSKA (reference sequence). In nucleotides, the CDR3 is TGCAGTGCTAGTCAGGGAAACACTGAAGCTTTCTTT. Its translation: CSASQGNTEAFF.

The chain is built from TRBV19 and TRBJ2-2; D ambiguous. The CDR3 has 13 residues. Trimming left V 8 bases short and J 0 bases short, with 7 bases between. From germline, CDR1 is LNHDA and CDR2 SQIVND (reference sequence). The DNA for the CDR3 is TGTGCCAGTGCCAGTACGAACACCGGGGAGCTGTTTTTT. Translating it yields CASASTNTGELFF.

For this clone: Distinct nucleotide sequences in the sample also encode this CDR3. The rearrangement uses TRBV3-1 (or the pseudogene TRBV3-2) and TRBJ1-4; D gene uncertain. Trimming removed 4 bases at V and 6 bases at J, with 15 bases between. This CDR3 is 15 amino acids long. Germline CDR1 LGHDT, CDR2 YNNKEL (reference sequence). The CDR3 region is CASSRGGDGDEKLFF. As DNA, the CDR3 is TGTGCCAGCAGCCGAGGCGGGGATGGCGATGAAAAACTGTTTTTT.

The chain has TRBV5-1 and TRBJ2-2; 7 bases map to TRBD2. The junction had 0 bases not matched to a gene; V was cut back by 0 bases and J by 1 base. The CDR3 is 15 amino acids. Germline loops: CDR1 SGHRS, CDR2 YFSETQ. CDR3 sequence: CASSLVAGNTGELFF. CDR3 DNA sequence: TGCGCCAGCAGCTTGGTAGCGGGGAACACCGGGGAGCTGTTTTTT. The full variable domain, completed using reference TRBV5-1 and TRBJ2-2, is KAGVTQTPRYLIKTRGQQVTLSCSPISGHRSVSWYQQTPGQGLQFLFEYFSETQRNKGNFPGRFSGRQFSNSRSEMNVSTLELGDSALYLCASSLVAGNTGELFFGEGSRLTVL.

This sequence joins TRBV2 and TRBJ2-3; possible D gene TRBD1, 6 bases. The CDR3 runs to 13 residues. Between the trimmed V and J ends, which lost 7 bases and 5 bases, there was a span of 13 bases. CDR1 and CDR2 from the germline V gene are SNHLY and FYNNEI. CDR3 sequence: CASNDRPVDTQYF. As DNA, the CDR3 is TGTGCCAGCAATGACAGGCCAGTAGATACGCAGTATTTT.

The chain recombines TRBV5-4 with TRBJ1-2; D is uncertain. Germline V CDR1 and CDR2: SGHNT, YYREEE (reference sequence). V was shortened by 3 bases and J by 5 bases, with 11 bases between the two germline ends. This CDR3 comprises 13 residues. CDR3 DNA sequence: TGTGCCAGCAGCTCGAGGGAGGAGTATGGCTACACCTTC. Its protein is CASSSREEYGYTF.